A selection of T cell receptor beta chains follows, all from one sample in a study of T cell changes during pregnancy in multiple sclerosis. Produced via immunoSEQ multiplex PCR; TCRdb's table is partial and in-frame only. The repertoire holds more than 25,000 clones, with approximately 91% as singletons. The sample here was CD8+ T cells from peripheral blood mononuclear cells, taken before pregnancy. The origin of the receptors is a female donor with multiple sclerosis, enrolled in a pregnancy study. Both conserved end residues are part of each CDR3. Each record gives: J gene, D gene, V gene, clone size, CDR3 protein, CDR3 DNA. A D gene is named only where the DNA matches it firmly. Not every row has a clone size; where given, it reads once, few, many or a size class.

>TRBJ1-1|TRBD1|TRBV10-2|NA
CASRRDRGRGGTEAFF
TGCGCCAGCAGGAGGGACAGGGGGCGCGGGGGCACTGAAGCTTTCTTT
>TRBJ2-7|TRBD1|TRBV15|NA
CATSRSLGQGAHEQYF
TGTGCCACCAGCAGAAGTTTGGGACAGGGGGCTCACGAGCAGTACTTC
>TRBJ2-5|TRBD1|TRBV29-1|NA
CSMLFQDRGPQETQYF
TGCAGTATGTTGTTCCAGGACAGGGGGCCCCAGGAGACCCAGTACTTC
>TRBJ2-7|NA|TRBV2|NA
CAKQGFLYEQYF
TGTGCCAAGCAGGGATTTCTCTACGAGCAGTACTTC
>TRBJ1-2|NA|TRBV19|NA
CASSSWRYGYTF
TGTGCCAGTAGTAGTTGGAGGTATGGCTACACCTTC
>TRBJ1-2|TRBD1|TRBV15|NA
CATSRLPYRGGYGYTF
TGTGCCACCAGCAGACTCCCGTACAGGGGGGGCTATGGCTACACCTTC
>TRBJ1-1|TRBD1|TRBV7-9|once
CASSTTGEGAFF
TGTGCCAGCAGCACTACAGGGGAAGGAGCTTTCTTT
>TRBJ1-1|NA|TRBV4-1|NA
CASSQGLRGGGLSPTEAFF
TGCGCCAGCAGCCAAGGCTTAAGGGGGGGCGGCTTAAGCCCCACTGAAGCTTTCTTT
>TRBJ1-4|NA|TRBV15|once
CATSREGGFKLFF
TGTGCCACCAGCAGAGAGGGCGGGTTTAAACTGTTTTTT
>TRBJ2-7|NA|TRBV29-1|NA
CSVEDWQGSYEQYF
TGCAGCGTTGAAGATTGGCAGGGCTCCTACGAGCAGTACTTC
>TRBJ1-5|NA|TRBV19|NA
CASSIGGVGSNQPQHF
TGTGCCAGTAGTATCGGGGGTGTAGGAAGCAATCAGCCCCAGCATTTT
>TRBJ1-1|NA|TRBV6-1|few
CASSEVENTEAFF
TGTGCCAGCAGTGAAGTAGAGAACACTGAAGCTTTCTTT
>TRBJ1-1|NA|TRBV2|NA
CASSATGTENTEAFF
TGTGCCAGCAGCGCTACAGGGACGGAGAACACTGAAGCTTTCTTT
>TRBJ2-7|TRBD1|TRBV7-9|NA
CASSHRDRGSEEQYF
TGTGCCAGCAGCCACCGGGACAGGGGGTCTGAGGAGCAGTACTTC
>TRBJ1-2|NA|TRBV6-5|NA
CASSAEVRGYGYTF
TGTGCCAGCAGCGCCGAGGTGCGGGGCTATGGCTACACCTTC
>TRBJ1-3|TRBD1|TRBV15|NA
CATSRDRTQGAPGNTIYF
TGTGCCACCAGCAGAGATAGGACCCAGGGGGCGCCGGGAAACACCATATATTTT
>TRBJ1-2|TRBD1|TRBV5-6|NA
CASSLRTGSHGYTF
TGTGCCAGCAGCTTGAGGACAGGGAGCCATGGCTACACCTTC
>TRBJ2-7|TRBD1|TRBV27|NA
CASSSPGTGIFEQYF
TGTGCCAGCAGTTCCCCCGGGACAGGAATATTCGAGCAGTACTTC
>TRBJ1-1|NA|TRBV6-5|NA
CASSYSEGLEAFF
TGTGCCAGCAGTTACTCGGAGGGGCTTGAAGCTTTCTTT
>TRBJ2-7|TRBD1|TRBV27|NA
CASSLGQATYEQYF
TGTGCCAGCAGTTTAGGACAGGCTACCTACGAGCAGTACTTC
>TRBJ2-7|NA|TRBV7-8|NA
CASSFRETYEQYF
TGTGCCAGCAGCTTTCGGGAGACCTACGAGCAGTACTTC
>TRBJ1-1|NA|TRBV15|NA
CATSRANTEAFF
TGTGCCACCAGCAGGGCGAACACTGAAGCTTTCTTT
>TRBJ1-6|NA|TRBV4-1|NA
CASSQDLAGRGGSPLHF
TGCGCCAGCAGCCAAGATTTGGCAGGACGGGGTGGGTCACCCCTCCACTTT
>TRBJ1-5|TRBD1|TRBV6-1|once
CASSEGQGHQPQHF
TGTGCCAGCAGTGAAGGACAGGGTCATCAGCCCCAGCATTTT
>TRBJ2-7|NA|TRBV6-1|NA
CASSEGLYEQYF
TGTGCCAGCAGTGAAGGGCTTTACGAGCAGTACTTC
>TRBJ2-3|TRBD2|TRBV6-4|NA
CASSELAGGKDTQYF
TGTGCCAGCAGTGAACTAGCGGGGGGTAAGGATACGCAGTATTTT
>TRBJ2-7|NA|TRBV7-9|NA
CASSLGSYEQYF
TGTGCCAGCAGCTTAGGCAGCTACGAGCAGTACTTC
>TRBJ1-1|NA|TRBV4-2|NA
CASSHSDTEAFF
TGTGCCAGCAGCCACTCAGACACTGAAGCTTTCTTT
>TRBJ2-3|NA|TRBV4-1|once
CASSQDTPPLDSPRPTDTQYF
TGCGCCAGCAGCCAAGATACCCCACCCCTGGACAGCCCAAGACCCACAGATACGCAGTATTTT
>TRBJ1-1|NA|TRBV10-1|once
CASSDGPVNTEAFF
TGCGCCAGTAGCGATGGACCTGTTAACACTGAAGCTTTCTTT
>TRBJ2-7|TRBD1|TRBV25-1|NA
CASSDRQGAYEQYF
TGTGCCAGCAGTGACAGGCAGGGGGCCTACGAGCAGTACTTC
>TRBJ2-6|NA|TRBV14|NA
CASSQGSSGANVLTF
TGTGCCAGCAGCCAAGGGAGCTCTGGGGCCAACGTCCTGACTTTC
>TRBJ1-6|TRBD1|TRBV5-1|NA
CASSPRTGLAYNSPPHF
TGCGCCAGCAGCCCGAGGACAGGTCTAGCCTATAATTCACCCCCCCACTTT
>TRBJ1-2|TRBD1|TRBV30|few
CAWSEGAGGYTF
TGTGCCTGGAGTGAGGGGGCTGGAGGCTACACCTTC
>TRBJ1-5|NA|TRBV27|few
CASSLWAGDNQPQHF
TGTGCCAGCAGTTTATGGGCAGGGGACAATCAGCCCCAGCATTTT
>TRBJ2-7|TRBD1|TRBV27|NA
CASSLGQFYEQYF
TGTGCCAGCAGTTTGGGACAGTTCTACGAGCAGTACTTC
>TRBJ1-1|NA|TRBV4-3|NA
CASSWTENTEAFF
TGCGCCAGCAGCTGGACAGAGAACACTGAAGCTTTCTTT
>TRBJ2-1|NA|TRBV5-4|NA
CASSPVYGGEQFF
TGTGCCAGCAGCCCCGTTTACGGGGGTGAGCAGTTCTTC
>TRBJ2-1|TRBD2|TRBV29-1|NA
CSVDGEAGDNEQFF
TGCAGCGTTGACGGGGAAGCGGGGGACAATGAGCAGTTCTTC
>TRBJ2-7|NA|TRBV9|NA
CASSVGGLPNEQYF
TGTGCCAGCAGCGTAGGGGGGCTCCCCAACGAGCAGTACTTC
>TRBJ1-1|NA|TRBV4-1|NA
CASSQAPDRNTEAFF
TGCGCCAGCAGCCAAGCCCCTGACAGAAACACTGAAGCTTTCTTT
>TRBJ1-1|TRBD1|TRBV10-3|NA
CAISMQGEEDTEAFF
TGTGCCATCAGTATGCAGGGGGAAGAAGACACTGAAGCTTTCTTT
>TRBJ2-5|TRBD2|TRBV7-8|NA
CASSLGLALQETQYF
TGTGCCAGCAGCTTGGGACTAGCACTCCAAGAGACCCAGTACTTC
>TRBJ1-2|NA|TRBV5-1|NA
CASSLAPGEGAGGYTF
TGCGCCAGCAGCTTGGCCCCCGGAGAGGGTGCGGGGGGCTACACCTTC